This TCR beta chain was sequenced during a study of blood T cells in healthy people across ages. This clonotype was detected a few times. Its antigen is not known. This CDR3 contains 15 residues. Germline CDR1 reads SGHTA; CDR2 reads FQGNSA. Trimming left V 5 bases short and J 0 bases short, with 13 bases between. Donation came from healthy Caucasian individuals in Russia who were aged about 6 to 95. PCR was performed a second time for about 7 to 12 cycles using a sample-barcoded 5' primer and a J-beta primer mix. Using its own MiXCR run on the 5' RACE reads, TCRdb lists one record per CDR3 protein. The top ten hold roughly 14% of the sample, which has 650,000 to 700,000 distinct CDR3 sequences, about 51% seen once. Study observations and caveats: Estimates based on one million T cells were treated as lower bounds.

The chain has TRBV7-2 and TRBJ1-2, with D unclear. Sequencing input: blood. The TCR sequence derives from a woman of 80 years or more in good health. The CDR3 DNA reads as TGTGCCAGCAGCCAAACGGGCGCACCTAACTATGGCTACACCTTC. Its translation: CASSQTGAPNYGYTF.